The T cell receptor (beta chain) under discussion was sequenced for a study of blood T cell repertoires in COVID-19. At the level of the study: Spain, Italy and the United States supplied samples that represented acute and convalescent COVID-19. PBMCs, B-cell-depleted T cells, or T cells were the source of the cDNA or gDNA that made up the material.

This clone was recorded a few times. CDR3 length: 15 amino acids. From germline, CDR1 is SGDLS and CDR2 YYNGEE. The junction had 4 bases not matched to a gene; V was cut back by 0 bases and J by 8 bases. Original processing methods: Researchers report that nucleated cell counts were estimated from reference gene primer amplification. The protocol was immunoSEQ multiplex PCR, while the TCRdb copy is restricted to in-frame clones and leaves out a portion. V, J and clone size are those of that table, while D and trimming were read from the DNA. The sample contains tens of thousands of clones, 77% of which appear only once.

The gene calls are TRBV9 and TRBJ1-6; 8 bases fit TRBD1. Material: peripheral blood. This receptor was taken from a woman aged 70 to 79 with acute or convalescent COVID-19. CDR3 DNA: TGTGCCAGCAGCGTAGGACAGGGGATAGATTCACCCCTCCACTTT. The encoded protein is CASSVGQGIDSPLHF. The full variable domain, with the rest looked up from reference TRBV9 and TRBJ1-6, is DSGVTQTPKHLITATGQRVTLRCSPRSGDLSVYWYQQSLDQGLQFLIQYYNGEERAKGNILERFSAQQFPDLHSELNLSSLELGDSALYFCASSVGQGIDSPLHFGNGTRLTVT.